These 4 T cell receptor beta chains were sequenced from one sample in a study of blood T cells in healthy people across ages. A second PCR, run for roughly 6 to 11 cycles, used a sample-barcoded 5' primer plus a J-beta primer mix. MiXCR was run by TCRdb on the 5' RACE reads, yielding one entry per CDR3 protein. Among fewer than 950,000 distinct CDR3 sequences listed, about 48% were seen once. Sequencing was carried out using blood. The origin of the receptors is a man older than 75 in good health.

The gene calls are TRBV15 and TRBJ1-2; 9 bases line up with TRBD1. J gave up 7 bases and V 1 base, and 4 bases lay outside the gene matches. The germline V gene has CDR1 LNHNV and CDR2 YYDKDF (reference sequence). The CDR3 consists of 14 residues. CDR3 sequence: CATSRGRTGVGYTF. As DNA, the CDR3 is TGTGCCACCAGCAGAGGGAGGACAGGGGTTGGCTACACCTTC.

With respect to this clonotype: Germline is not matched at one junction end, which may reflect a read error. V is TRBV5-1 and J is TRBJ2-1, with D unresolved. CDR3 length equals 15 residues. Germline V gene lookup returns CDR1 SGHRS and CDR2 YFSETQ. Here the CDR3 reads CASSFRQAMYNEQFF. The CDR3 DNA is TGCGCAAGCAGCTTTCGGCAGGCGATGTACAATGAGCAGTTCTTC.

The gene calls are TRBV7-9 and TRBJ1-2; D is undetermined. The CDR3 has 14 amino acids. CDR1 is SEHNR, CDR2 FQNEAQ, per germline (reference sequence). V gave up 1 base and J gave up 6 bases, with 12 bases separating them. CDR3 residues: CASSLGSGNDGYTF. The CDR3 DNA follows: TGTGCCAGCAGCTTAGGTTCTGGAAACGATGGCTACACCTTC. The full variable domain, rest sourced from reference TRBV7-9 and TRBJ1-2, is DTGVSQNPRHKITKRGQNVTFRCDPISEHNRLYWYRQTLGQGPEFLTYFQNEAQLEKSRLLSDRFSAERPKGSFSTLEIQRTEQGDSAMYLCASSLGSGNDGYTFGSGTRLTVV.

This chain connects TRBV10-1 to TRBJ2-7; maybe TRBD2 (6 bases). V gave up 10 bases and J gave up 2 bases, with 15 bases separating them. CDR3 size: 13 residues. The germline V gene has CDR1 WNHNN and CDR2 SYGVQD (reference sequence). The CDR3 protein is CANTGTGAYEQYF. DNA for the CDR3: TGCGCCAACACCGGGACGGGGGCCTACGAGCAGTACTTC.